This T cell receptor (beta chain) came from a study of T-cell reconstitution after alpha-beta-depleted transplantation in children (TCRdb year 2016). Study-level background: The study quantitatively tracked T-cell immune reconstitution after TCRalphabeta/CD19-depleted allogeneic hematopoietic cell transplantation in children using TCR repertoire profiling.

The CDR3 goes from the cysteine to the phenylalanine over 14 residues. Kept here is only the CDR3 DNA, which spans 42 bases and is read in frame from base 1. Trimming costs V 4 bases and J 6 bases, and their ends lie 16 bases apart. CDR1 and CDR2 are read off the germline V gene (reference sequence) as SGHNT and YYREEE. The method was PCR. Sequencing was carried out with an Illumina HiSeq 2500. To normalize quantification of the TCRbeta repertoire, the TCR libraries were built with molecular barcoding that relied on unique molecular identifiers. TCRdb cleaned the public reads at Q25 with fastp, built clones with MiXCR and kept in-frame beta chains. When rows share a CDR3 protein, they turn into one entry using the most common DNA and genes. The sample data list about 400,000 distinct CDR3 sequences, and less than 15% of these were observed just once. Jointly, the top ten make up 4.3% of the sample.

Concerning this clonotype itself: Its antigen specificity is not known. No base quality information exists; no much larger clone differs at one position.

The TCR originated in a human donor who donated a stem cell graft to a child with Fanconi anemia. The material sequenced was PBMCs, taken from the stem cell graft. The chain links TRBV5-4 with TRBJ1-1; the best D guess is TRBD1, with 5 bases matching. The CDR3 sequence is CASSDPGPRSEAFF. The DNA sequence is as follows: TGTGCCAGCAGCGATCCGGGACCCCGGTCTGAAGCTTTCTTT.